Listed here are 11 T cell receptor beta chains from one sample, sequenced in a study of T cells after somatic rescue of genetic block. The repertoire was sequenced with immunoSEQ multiplex PCR; TCRdb's copy has only in-frame clones and lacks some. The sample contains about 68,000 clones, 85% to 95% of which appear only once. Material: peripheral blood mononuclear cells (PBMCs). The receptors were gathered from a man in his forties.

The genes are TRBV5-1 and TRBJ1-6, with D tentatively TRBD1 (5 bases). There are 15 residues in the CDR3. Deletions cut 0 bases from V and 8 bases from J, with 12 bases between. CDR1 SGHRS and CDR2 YFSETQ come from the germline V gene. The CDR3 sequence is CASSLEPGLYSPLHF. The CDR3 region has the DNA TGCGCCAGCAGCTTGGAACCGGGGCTTTATTCACCCCTCCACTTT.

The gene calls are TRBV6-5 and TRBJ2-7; 7 bases align to TRBD1. CDR3 size: 15 residues. CDR1 is MNHEY, CDR2 SVGAGI, per germline. Unmatched junction bases numbered 10, after V lost 5 bases and J lost 3 bases. The CDR3 reads CASSTGDTEFYEQYF. The CDR3 DNA reads as TGTGCCAGCAGTACAGGGGATACCGAATTCTACGAGCAGTACTTC.

The rearrangement links TRBV7-2 to TRBJ2-2; D call uncertain. V was cut by 5 bases and J by 3 bases, with 4 bases left in between. The CDR3 covers 12 residues. Germline assignment: CDR1 SGHTA and CDR2 FQGNSA. As DNA, the CDR3 is TGTGCCAGCAGCGGCTACACCGGGGAGCTGTTTTTT. Protein product: CASSGYTGELFF.

This clone was picked up a small number of times. The V gene is TRBV6-1, the J gene TRBJ2-5; 9 bases are a match to TRBD2. CDR1 MNHNS and CDR2 SASEGT come from the germline V gene. V shed 1 base, J shed 5 bases, and the junction held 8 bases outside the gene matches. The CDR3 contains 16 residues. This CDR3 reads CASSEGSLAGLETQYF. In DNA, the CDR3 is TGTGCCAGCAGTGAAGGGTCGCTAGCGGGACTGGAGACCCAGTACTTC.

The genes are TRBV5-4 and TRBJ2-2, with D uncertain. In germline, CDR1 is SGHNT, CDR2 YYREEE (reference sequence). Trimming cost V 4 bases and J 3 bases, with 7 bases left between them. This CDR3 spans 13 amino acids. CDR3 coding DNA: TGTGCCAGCAGCCCCAGCCACACCGGGGAGCTGTTTTTT. Translation gives CASSPSHTGELFF. Using reference TRBV5-4 and TRBJ2-2 for the parts outside the CDR3, the full variable domain is ETGVTQSPTHLIKTRGQQVTLRCSSQSGHNTVSWYQQALGQGPQFIFQYYREEENGRGNFPPRFSGLQFPNYSSELNVNALELDDSALYLCASSPSHTGELFFGEGSRLTVL.

The chain is built from TRBV7-9 and TRBJ2-3; 12 nucleotides agree with TRBD1. With V trimmed by 2 bases and J by 3 bases, 3 bases remained unmatched. Germline CDR1 reads SEHNR; CDR2 reads FQNEAQ (reference sequence). The CDR3 loop spans 16 amino acids. Here the CDR3 reads CASSLRGQGATDTQYF. The CDR3 coding sequence is TGTGCCAGCAGCTTAAGGGGACAGGGGGCGACAGATACGCAGTATTTT.

The chain joins TRBV28 to TRBJ2-7; 9 bases match TRBD2. In germline, CDR1 is MDHEN, CDR2 SYDVKM. V was clipped by 3 bases and J by 9 bases; unmatched bases: 6. The CDR3 contains 13 residues. The DNA for the CDR3 is TGTGCCAGCAGTTTCATCCCTAGCGGGATGCAGTACTTC. Encoded protein: CASSFIPSGMQYF.

The chain joins TRBV9 to TRBJ1-4; no clear D gene. Germline V CDR1 and CDR2: SGDLS, YYNGEE. Deletions cut 0 bases from V and 0 bases from J, with 6 bases between. The CDR3 has 15 residues. CDR3 loop: CASSVASATNEKLFF. CDR3 in DNA: TGTGCCAGCAGCGTAGCCAGCGCAACTAATGAAAAACTGTTTTTT.

The chain uses TRBV19 and TRBJ1-1; a weak D match, TRBD1 (6 bases). Germline V lookup: CDR1 LNHDA, CDR2 SQIVND (reference sequence). This CDR3 comprises 15 residues. Trimming left V 3 bases short and J 0 bases short, with 11 bases between. The CDR3 spells CASSIGGPMNTEAFF. CDR3 sequence (DNA): TGTGCCAGTAGTATTGGGGGGCCAATGAACACTGAAGCTTTCTTT.

The chain couples TRBV19 to TRBJ1-5; D remains unclear. Germline values: CDR1 LNHDA, CDR2 SQIVND (reference sequence). This CDR3 has 15 amino acids. V was pared by 5 bases and J by 2 bases, with 13 bases between. CDR3 sequence: CASSSRSLGNQPQHF. DNA of the CDR3: TGTGCCAGTAGTTCCCGGTCCCTTGGCAATCAGCCCCAGCATTTT.

The rearrangement links TRBV5-4 to TRBJ2-5, with 8 bases identical to TRBD1. Trimming at V came to 1 base and at J to 4 bases, leaving 6 bases not matched to a gene. This CDR3 region has 15 residues. The V gene's germline CDR1 is SGHNT and CDR2 YYREEE (reference sequence). For the CDR3, the DNA is TGTGCCAGCAGCTTGAGTTCAGGGGGCTCAGAGACCCAGTACTTC. Its translation: CASSLSSGGSETQYF.